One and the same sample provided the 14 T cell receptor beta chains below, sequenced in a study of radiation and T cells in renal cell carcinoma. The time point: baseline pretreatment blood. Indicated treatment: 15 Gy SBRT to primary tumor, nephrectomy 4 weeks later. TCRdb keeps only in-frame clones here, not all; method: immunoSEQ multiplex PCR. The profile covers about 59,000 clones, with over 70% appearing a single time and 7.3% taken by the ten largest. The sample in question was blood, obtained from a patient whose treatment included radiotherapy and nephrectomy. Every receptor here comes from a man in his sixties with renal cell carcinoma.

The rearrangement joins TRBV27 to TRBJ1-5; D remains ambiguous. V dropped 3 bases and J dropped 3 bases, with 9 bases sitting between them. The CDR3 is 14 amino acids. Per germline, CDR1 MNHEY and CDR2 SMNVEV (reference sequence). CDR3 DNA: TGTGCCAGCAGTTTTCGACGACACAATCAGCCCCAGCATTTT. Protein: CASSFRRHNQPQHF.

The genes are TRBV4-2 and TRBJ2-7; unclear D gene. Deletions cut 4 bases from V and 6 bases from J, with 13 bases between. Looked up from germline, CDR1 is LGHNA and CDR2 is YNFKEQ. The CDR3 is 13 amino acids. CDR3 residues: CASSREANSEQYV. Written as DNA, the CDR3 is TGTGCCAGCAGCCGAGAGGCTAACTCCGAGCAGTACGTC.

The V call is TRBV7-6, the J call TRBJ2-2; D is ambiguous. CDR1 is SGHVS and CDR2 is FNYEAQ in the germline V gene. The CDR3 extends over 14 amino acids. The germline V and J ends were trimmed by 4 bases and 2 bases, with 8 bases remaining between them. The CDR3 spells CASSSTLNTGELFF. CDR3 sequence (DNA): TGTGCCAGCAGCTCGACACTTAACACCGGGGAGCTGTTTTTT.

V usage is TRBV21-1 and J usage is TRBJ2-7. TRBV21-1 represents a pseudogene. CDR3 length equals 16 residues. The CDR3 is CASSLTGGDRPYEQYF. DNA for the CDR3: TGTGCCAGCAGCCTTACCGGGGGGGACAGGCCTTATGAGCAGTACTTC.

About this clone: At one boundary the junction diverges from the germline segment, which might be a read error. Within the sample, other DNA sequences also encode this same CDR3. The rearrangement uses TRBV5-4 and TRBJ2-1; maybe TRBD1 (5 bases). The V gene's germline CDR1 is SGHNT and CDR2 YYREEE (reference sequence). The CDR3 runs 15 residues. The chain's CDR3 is CASSQGRGSYNEQFF. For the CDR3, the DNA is TGCGCCAGCAGCCAAGGTAGGGGCTCCTACAATGAGCAGTTCTTC. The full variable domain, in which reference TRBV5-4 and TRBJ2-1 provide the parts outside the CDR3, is ETGVTQSPTHLIKTRGQQVTLRCSSQSGHNTVSWYQQALGQGPQFIFQYYREEENGRGNFPPRFSGLQFPNYSSELNVNALELDDSALYLCASSQGRGSYNEQFFGPGTRLTVL.

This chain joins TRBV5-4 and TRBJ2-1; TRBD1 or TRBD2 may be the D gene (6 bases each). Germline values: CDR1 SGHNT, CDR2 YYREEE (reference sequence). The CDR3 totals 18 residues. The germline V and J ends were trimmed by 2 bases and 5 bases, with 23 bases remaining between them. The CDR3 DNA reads TGTGCCAGCAGCTTTTTGGGGGGCGGAGGATTACCCAACAATGAGCAGTTCTTC. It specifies CASSFLGGGGLPNNEQFF. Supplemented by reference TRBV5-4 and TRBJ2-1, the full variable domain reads ETGVTQSPTHLIKTRGQQVTLRCSSQSGHNTVSWYQQALGQGPQFIFQYYREEENGRGNFPPRFSGLQFPNYSSELNVNALELDDSALYLCASSFLGGGGLPNNEQFFGPGTRLTVL.

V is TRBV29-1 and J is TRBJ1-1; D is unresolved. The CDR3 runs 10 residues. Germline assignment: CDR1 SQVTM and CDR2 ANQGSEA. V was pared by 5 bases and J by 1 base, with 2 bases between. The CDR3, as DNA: TGCAGCGTTTCGAACACTGAAGCTTTCTTT. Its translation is CSVSNTEAFF.

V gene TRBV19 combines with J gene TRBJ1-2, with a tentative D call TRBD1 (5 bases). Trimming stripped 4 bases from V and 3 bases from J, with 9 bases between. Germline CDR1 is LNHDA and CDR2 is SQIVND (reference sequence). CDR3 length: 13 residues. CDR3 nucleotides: TGTGCCAGTAGTAACACGGGGGACTATGGCTACACCTTC. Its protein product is CASSNTGDYGYTF.

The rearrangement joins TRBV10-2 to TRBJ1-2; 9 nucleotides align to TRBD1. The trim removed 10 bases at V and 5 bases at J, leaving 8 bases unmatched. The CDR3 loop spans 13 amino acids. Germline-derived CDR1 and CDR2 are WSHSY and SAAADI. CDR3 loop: CATRDRANYGYTF. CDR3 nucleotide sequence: TGCGCCACCAGGGACAGGGCGAATTATGGCTACACCTTC.

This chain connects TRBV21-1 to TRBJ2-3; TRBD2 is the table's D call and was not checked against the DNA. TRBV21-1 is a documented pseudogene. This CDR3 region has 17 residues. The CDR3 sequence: CASSKVDAPRDTDTQYF. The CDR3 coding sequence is TGTGCCAGCAGCAAAGTTGACGCTCCGAGGGACACAGATACGCAGTATTTT.

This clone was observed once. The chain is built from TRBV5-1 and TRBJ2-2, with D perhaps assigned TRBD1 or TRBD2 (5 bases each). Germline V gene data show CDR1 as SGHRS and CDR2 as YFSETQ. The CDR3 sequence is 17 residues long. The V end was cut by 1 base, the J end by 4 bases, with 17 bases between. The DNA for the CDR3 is TGCGCCAGCAGCTTGAGGGGTGAGGGCCGGGGCACCGGGGAGCTGTTTTTT. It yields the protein CASSLRGEGRGTGELFF.

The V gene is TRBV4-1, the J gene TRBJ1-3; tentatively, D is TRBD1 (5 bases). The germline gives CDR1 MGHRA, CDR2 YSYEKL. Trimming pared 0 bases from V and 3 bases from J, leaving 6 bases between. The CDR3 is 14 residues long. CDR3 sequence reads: CASSQEGVGNTIYF. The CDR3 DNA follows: TGCGCCAGCAGCCAAGAAGGGGTTGGAAACACCATATATTTT.

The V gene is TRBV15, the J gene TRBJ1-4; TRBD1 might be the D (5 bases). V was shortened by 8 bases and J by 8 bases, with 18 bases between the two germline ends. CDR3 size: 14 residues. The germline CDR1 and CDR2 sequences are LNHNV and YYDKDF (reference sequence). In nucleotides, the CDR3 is TGTGCCACCGGATACAGGCTACAGACCGAAAAACTGTTTTTT. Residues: CATGYRLQTEKLFF.

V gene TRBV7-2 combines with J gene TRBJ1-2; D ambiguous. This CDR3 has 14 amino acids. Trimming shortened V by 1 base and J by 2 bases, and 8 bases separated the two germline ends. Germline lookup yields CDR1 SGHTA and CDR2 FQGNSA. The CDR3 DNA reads TGTGCCAGCAGCTTAGATCGCCAGAACTATGGCTACACCTTC. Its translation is CASSLDRQNYGYTF.